The 27 T cell receptor beta chains given below trace back to one sample, sequenced in a study of Ad26.COV2.S vaccination and SARS-CoV-2 variants. Produced via immunoSEQ multiplex PCR; TCRdb's table is partial and in-frame only. The table shows more than 150,000 clones, with roughly 87% occurring only once. This material consisted of peripheral blood, taken after recovery from COVID-19. Source of these receptors: a human donor who had recovered from COVID-19.

The gene calls are TRBV2 and TRBJ1-5; D possibly corresponds to TRBD1 (5 bases). Between the trimmed V and J ends, which lost 6 bases and 0 bases, there was a span of 12 bases. The CDR3 has 15 amino acids. CDR1 SNHLY and CDR2 FYNNEI come from the germline V gene. The CDR3 loop reads CASREGRYSNQPQHF. The CDR3 DNA sequence: TGTGCCAGCAGGGAGGGACGTTATAGCAATCAGCCCCAGCATTTT.

V usage is TRBV3-1 (or the pseudogene TRBV3-2) and J usage is TRBJ2-1, with a tentative D call TRBD2 (6 bases). Per the germline V gene, CDR1 is LGHDT and CDR2 is YNNKEL (reference sequence). The CDR3 has 16 amino acids. Trimming pared 4 bases from V and 0 bases from J, leaving 13 bases between. The CDR3 DNA is TGTGCCAGCAGCCCCACCGGAGGGAGCTCCTACAATGAGCAGTTCTTC. This sequence encodes CASSPTGGSSYNEQFF.

The V and J genes are TRBV28 and TRBJ1-1; D possibly corresponds to TRBD1 (5 bases). Germline-derived CDR1 and CDR2 are MDHEN and SYDVKM. The CDR3 runs 12 residues. V was trimmed by 6 bases and J by 0 bases, leaving 5 bases between them. The CDR3 region is CASRTVNTEAFF. CDR3 coding DNA: TGTGCCAGCAGGACAGTGAACACTGAAGCTTTCTTT.

The rearrangement links TRBV5-6 to TRBJ2-1; D may be TRBD2 (7 bases). V was clipped by 6 bases and J by 9 bases, with 25 bases between them. This CDR3 region has 16 residues. Germline loops: CDR1 SGHDT, CDR2 YYEEEE. CDR3 residues: CASTPSRLAPRGEQFF. The CDR3 DNA reads as TGTGCCAGCACCCCTTCGAGACTAGCCCCCAGGGGTGAGCAGTTCTTC.

J is TRBJ2-7 and V is TRBV7-2, with 7 bases aligning to TRBD2. This CDR3 has 14 amino acids. The trim removed 2 bases at V and 3 bases at J, leaving 4 bases unmatched. CDR1 is SGHTA and CDR2 is FQGNSA in the germline V gene. CDR3 in DNA: TGTGCCAGCAGCTTAACGGCGGGGGACTACGAGCAGTACTTC. It specifies CASSLTAGDYEQYF. Full variable domain (missing parts from reference TRBV7-2 and TRBJ2-7): GAGVSQSPSNKVTEKGKDVELRCDPISGHTALYWYRQSLGQGLEFLIYFQGNSAPDKSGLPSDRFSAERTGGSVSTLTIQRTQQEDSAVYLCASSLTAGDYEQYFGPGTRLTVT.

The chain links TRBV9 to TRBJ2-4, with D possibly TRBD1 on 6 matching bases. The CDR3 runs to 18 residues. The V gene's germline CDR1 is SGDLS and CDR2 YYNGEE. V gave up 1 base and J gave up 1 base, with 18 bases separating them. The CDR3 here is CASSVPPKGVLAKNIQYF. The CDR3 region has the DNA TGTGCCAGCAGCGTACCCCCGAAGGGGGTTCTGGCCAAAAACATTCAGTACTTC.

J is TRBJ1-2 and V is TRBV2; TRBD1 might be the D (6 bases). Germline CDR1 SNHLY, CDR2 FYNNEI. The CDR3 consists of 13 residues. V was cut by 4 bases and J by 7 bases, with 13 bases left in between. As DNA, the CDR3 is TGTGCCAGCAGTGGGCAGGGGAGAGGTGGCTACACCTTC. Protein product: CASSGQGRGGYTF.

The chain has TRBV11-3 and TRBJ2-1; TRBD1 aligns across 7 bases. V was clipped by 0 bases and J by 1 base; unmatched bases: 0. Per germline, CDR1 SGHNT and CDR2 YENEEA. The CDR3 length is 15 residues. CDR3 nucleotide sequence: TGTGCCAGCAGCTTAGAACAGGGGTCCTACAATGAGCAGTTCTTC. This sequence encodes CASSLEQGSYNEQFF. Full variable domain (remainder filled in from reference TRBV11-3 and TRBJ2-1): EAGVVQSPRYKIIEKKQPVAFWCNPISGHNTLYWYLQNLGQGPELLIRYENEEAVDDSQLPKDRFSAERLKGVDSTLKIQPAELGDSAVYLCASSLEQGSYNEQFFGPGTRLTVL.

The sample holds a few counts of this clone. The V call is TRBV5-5, the J call TRBJ1-1; no clear D. Trimming shortened V by 4 bases and J by 1 base, and 8 bases separated the two germline ends. The germline V gene encodes CDR1 SGHKS and CDR2 YYEKEE (reference sequence). The CDR3 is 13 amino acids. The CDR3 nucleotides read TGTGCCAGCAGCAGCACACCGAACACTGAAGCTTTCTTT. This gives the protein CASSSTPNTEAFF. The variable domain in full, with the rest retrieved from reference TRBV5-5 and TRBJ1-1, is DAGVTQSPTHLIKTRGQQVTLRCSPISGHKSVSWYQQVLGQGPQFIFQYYEKEERGRGNFPDRFSARQFPNYSSELNVNALLLGDSALYLCASSSTPNTEAFFGQGTRLTVV.

The V gene is TRBV4-2, the J gene TRBJ2-7; 8 bases are shared with TRBD1. Germline trimming cut 0 bases from V and 6 bases from J; bases unmatched to any gene: 7. Germline V lookup: CDR1 LGHNA, CDR2 YNFKEQ. The CDR3 has 15 residues. CDR3 residues: CASSQDGNRGAEQYF. In nucleotides, the CDR3 is TGTGCCAGCAGCCAAGATGGAAACAGGGGGGCCGAGCAGTACTTC.

This chain links TRBV5-1 with TRBJ1-3; D not certain. V was trimmed by 0 bases and J by 5 bases, leaving 15 bases between them. CDR1 is SGHRS and CDR2 is YFSETQ in the germline V gene. The CDR3 is 16 amino acids. The CDR3 sequence: CASSLVAGHTRNTIYF. CDR3 sequence (DNA): TGCGCCAGCAGCTTGGTTGCCGGTCATACGAGAAACACCATATATTTT.

The chain employs TRBV29-1 and TRBJ2-7, with TRBD2 matching 13 bases. After removal of 6 bases from V and 6 bases from J, the junction contained 2 bases not matched to a gene. The CDR3 extends over 12 amino acids. The germline V gene has CDR1 SQVTM and CDR2 ANQGSEA. For the CDR3, the DNA is TGCAGCGTACTAGCGGGAGGGCGCGAGCAGTACTTC. It translates to CSVLAGGREQYF.

This chain joins TRBV7-2 and TRBJ1-5; D possibly corresponds to TRBD1 (5 bases). Germline assignment: CDR1 SGHTA and CDR2 FQGNSA. V was clipped by 2 bases and J by 3 bases, with 14 bases between them. The CDR3 loop spans 16 amino acids. The DNA for the CDR3 is TGTGCCAGCAGCTTAAGCCAGGGAAGGTACAATCAGCCCCAGCATTTT. Translated: CASSLSQGRYNQPQHF.

The chain has TRBV5-1 and TRBJ1-6; maybe TRBD1 (5 bases). This CDR3 has 14 residues. Germline lookup yields CDR1 SGHRS and CDR2 YFSETQ. Trimming cost V 4 bases and J 7 bases, with 12 bases left between them. In DNA form, the CDR3 reads TGCGCCAGCAGCCTGGGGGACCCCAATTCACCCCTCCACTTT. As protein: CASSLGDPNSPLHF.

This clone was counted once. The chain carries TRBV6-6 and TRBJ2-5; 8 nucleotides line up with TRBD1. With V trimmed by 8 bases and J by 7 bases, 6 bases remained unmatched. CDR1 and CDR2 from the germline V gene are MNHNY and SVGAGI (reference sequence). The CDR3 has 12 residues. The CDR3 protein is CASSGGGGTQYF. The CDR3 DNA is TGTGCCAGCTCAGGGGGCGGAGGGACCCAGTACTTC.

The chain recombines TRBV11-2 with TRBJ1-2; D not certain. From germline, CDR1 is SGHAT and CDR2 FQNNGV. Deletions cut 3 bases from V and 5 bases from J, with 7 bases between. There are 12 residues in the CDR3. As DNA, the CDR3 is TGTGCCAGCAGCTTTGATGGTTATGGCTACACCTTC. As protein: CASSFDGYGYTF. Using reference TRBV11-2 and TRBJ1-2 for the parts outside the CDR3, the full variable domain is EAGVAQSPRYKIIEKRQSVAFWCNPISGHATLYWYQQILGQGPKLLIQFQNNGVVDDSQLPKDRFSAERLKGVDSTLKIQPAKLEDSAVYLCASSFDGYGYTFGSGTRLTVV.

The chain has TRBV7-9 and TRBJ2-5; D possibly corresponds to TRBD1 (6 bases). Per germline, CDR1 SEHNR and CDR2 FQNEAQ (reference sequence). With 1 base removed from V and 4 bases from J, the gap between germline ends came to 10 bases. This CDR3 comprises 14 residues. The CDR3 region has the DNA TGTGCCAGCAGCTTAGAAGGGGGTCTAGAGACCCAGTACTTC. Residues: CASSLEGGLETQYF. The variable domain in full, with the rest retrieved from reference TRBV7-9 and TRBJ2-5, is DTGVSQNPRHKITKRGQNVTFRCDPISEHNRLYWYRQTLGQGPEFLTYFQNEAQLEKSRLLSDRFSAERPKGSFSTLEIQRTEQGDSAMYLCASSLEGGLETQYFGPGTRLLVL.

The chain combines TRBV7-9 with TRBJ2-3; 12 positions match TRBD2. Germline CDR1 is SEHNR and CDR2 is FQNEAQ (reference sequence). The CDR3 extends over 17 amino acids. With 5 bases clipped from V and 2 bases from J, the junction kept 8 bases outside the gene matches. CDR3 nucleotide sequence: TGTGCCAGCAGCCCACGACTAGCGGGAGATGTCACAGATACGCAGTATTTT. It specifies CASSPRLAGDVTDTQYF.

The rearrangement uses TRBV9 and TRBJ1-2, with D unclear. The V and J ends lost 0 bases and 8 bases respectively, with 11 bases between them. Germline V gene data show CDR1 as SGDLS and CDR2 as YYNGEE. The CDR3 contains 13 residues. In DNA, the CDR3 is TGTGCCAGCAGCGTAGCTGAGCTGTCGGGCTACACCTTC. Its protein is CASSVAELSGYTF.

There are a few counts of this clone. The chain couples TRBV2 to TRBJ2-7, with D possibly being TRBD2 (7 bases). This CDR3 is 14 amino acids long. Trimming left V 3 bases short and J 4 bases short, with 13 bases between. Germline CDR1 and CDR2: SNHLY and FYNNEI. The CDR3 region is CASSEGRGVYEQYF. The CDR3 bases are TGTGCCAGCAGTGAGGGGAGGGGGGTATACGAGCAGTACTTC.

This rearrangement joins TRBV27 to TRBJ2-7, with D perhaps TRBD2 (6 bases). V dropped 5 bases and J dropped 4 bases, with 15 bases sitting between them. Germline CDR1 is MNHEY and CDR2 is SMNVEV (reference sequence). The CDR3 covers 14 residues. In nucleotides, the CDR3 is TGTGCCAGCAGTCCCCACGGGGGTGGATACGAGCAGTACTTC. This sequence encodes CASSPHGGGYEQYF.

The V call is TRBV15, the J call TRBJ1-3; 7 positions agree with TRBD1. V gave up 6 bases and J gave up 0 bases; unmatched junction bases: 11. Germline V gene sequence: CDR1 LNHNV, CDR2 YYDKDF (reference sequence). The CDR3 is made up of 17 amino acids. CDR3 sequence reads: CATSARGPVISGNTIYF. The CDR3 DNA reads TGTGCCACCAGTGCAAGGGGGCCAGTTATCTCTGGAAACACCATATATTTT.

This clone was detected only once. This chain connects TRBV7-8 to TRBJ2-5; TRBD2 is a possible D gene (5 bases). Trimming shortened V by 2 bases and J by 5 bases, and 15 bases separated the two germline ends. The CDR3 has 15 amino acids. The germline gives CDR1 SGHVS, CDR2 FQNEAQ. As DNA, the CDR3 is TGTGCCAGCAGCTTATCGGGGTCCTCCAGGGAGACCCAGTACTTC. This encodes CASSLSGSSRETQYF.

Notes on this clone: Other DNA sequences in this sample translate to the same CDR3. The chain joins TRBV5-1 to TRBJ2-3; 9 bases match TRBD2. The CDR3 sequence is 15 residues long. V gave up 4 bases and J gave up 1 base; unmatched junction bases: 4. From germline, CDR1 is SGHRS and CDR2 YFSETQ. CDR3 amino acids: CASSLLAGGTDTQYF. As DNA, the CDR3 is TGCGCCAGCAGCCTATTAGCGGGGGGCACAGATACGCAGTATTTT.

This chain uses TRBV28 with TRBJ2-3, with 9 bases fitting TRBD2. Germline-derived CDR1 and CDR2 are MDHEN and SYDVKM. This CDR3 has 16 amino acids. V lost 4 bases and J lost 5; bases outside the gene matches: 10. This CDR3 is CASSYLAGGPVDTQYF. CDR3 sequence (DNA): TGTGCCAGCAGTTACTTGGCGGGAGGGCCGGTAGATACGCAGTATTTT.

This chain uses TRBV18 with TRBJ1-1, with 7 bases matching TRBD1. V shed 0 bases and J 0 bases; nucleotides not matched to a gene: 7. This CDR3 region has 17 residues. Germline V CDR1 and CDR2: KGHSH, LQKENI. The CDR3: CASSPPQGVALNTEAFF. The CDR3 DNA is TGTGCCAGCTCACCACCGCAGGGGGTCGCTTTGAACACTGAAGCTTTCTTT.

The chain couples TRBV5-1 to TRBJ1-1; D unclear. Trimming left V 3 bases short and J 0 bases short, with 6 bases between. This CDR3 region has 13 residues. The germline V gene encodes CDR1 SGHRS and CDR2 YFSETQ. As DNA, the CDR3 is TGCGCCAGCAGCTCAGAGATGAACACTGAAGCTTTCTTT. It translates to CASSSEMNTEAFF.